This T cell receptor (beta chain) was found in a study of blood T cell repertoires in COVID-19. Background on the study: The United States, Italy and Spain were the sources of the acute and convalescent COVID-19 samples. Sources were T cells, B-cell-depleted T cells, or PBMCs; the material itself was cDNA or gDNA.

In the source study's methods: From reference gene primer amplification, estimates of nucleated cell counts were derived. Clones were read by immunoSEQ multiplex PCR, and TCRdb kept only the in-frame ones, dropping some. The V and J calls and the clone size are those of that table, but D and trimming were determined from the DNA. The data hold 250,000 or so clones, with less than 95% observed a single time. The study recruited exposed participants who had met a COVID-19 case within 2 weeks before entry. J was trimmed by 4 bases and V by 2 bases; bases with no gene match: 2. From germline, CDR1 is SGHTA and CDR2 FQGTGA. The CDR3 consists of 17 residues.

The receptor's source is a man aged 40-55 years who had been exposed to COVID-19. The V and J genes are TRBV7-3 and TRBJ2-2; 15 positions agree with TRBD2. The source material was PBMCs or T cells enriched from blood (not recorded which). CDR3 nucleotides: TGTGCCAGCAGCTTAGGACTAGCGGGAGGGGGCACCGGGGAGCTGTTTTTT. Translation: CASSLGLAGGGTGELFF.